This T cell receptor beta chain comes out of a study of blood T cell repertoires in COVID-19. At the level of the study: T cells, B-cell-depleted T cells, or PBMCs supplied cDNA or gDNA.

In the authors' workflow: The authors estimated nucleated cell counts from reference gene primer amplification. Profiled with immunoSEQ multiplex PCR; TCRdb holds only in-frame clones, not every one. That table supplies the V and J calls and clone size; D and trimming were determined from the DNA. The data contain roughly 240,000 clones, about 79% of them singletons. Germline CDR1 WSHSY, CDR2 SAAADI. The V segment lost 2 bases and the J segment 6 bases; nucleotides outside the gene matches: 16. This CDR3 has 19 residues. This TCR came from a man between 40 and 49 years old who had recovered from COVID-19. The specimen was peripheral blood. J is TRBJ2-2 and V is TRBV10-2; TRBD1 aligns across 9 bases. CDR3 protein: CASSEIGTGLFFSAGELFF. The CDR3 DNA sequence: TGCGCCAGCAGTGAGATCGGGACAGGGTTATTTTTTTCGGCCGGGGAGCTGTTTTTT.